The 25 T cell receptor beta chains listed next were all sequenced from one sample in a study of T-cell memory formation after mild COVID-19 (dated by TCRdb to the early 2020s). Library prep was done by 5' RACE. TCRdb lists the instrument as Illumina NovaSeq 6000. TCRdb redid the processing of the public reads, applying fastp at Q25 and MiXCR, and retained in-frame beta chains. Each entry is one CDR3 protein sequence, shown with its most common DNA and genes. This sample lists hundreds of thousands of distinct CDR3 sequences; approximately 8.4% were detected once. Together, the top ten hold 20% to 25% of the sample. The source material was PBMCs or a T cell subset sorted from them (not recorded which). The receptors derive from a man younger than 30 who had mild COVID-19 (a few samples of this study predate the infection). The sample titles of this study are shuffled in the database, so cell type and time point are left out; the donor was told from shared clones.

This clonotype was observed at least ten times. DNA for the CDR3: TGCGCCAGCAGCTTGGGGACAGGGAAAAACATTCAGTACTTC. Encoded protein: CASSLGTGKNIQYF. This chain connects TRBV5-1 to TRBJ2-4; 8 positions agree with TRBD1. Germline-derived CDR1 and CDR2 are SGHRS and YFSETQ. V was clipped by 0 bases and J by 4 bases; unmatched bases: 0. CDR3 length: 14 residues.

The chain recombines TRBV5-5 with TRBJ1-5, with TRBD1 identical over 9 bases. The V segment lost 4 bases and the J segment 1 base; nucleotides outside the gene matches: 3. This CDR3 is 15 amino acids long. CDR1 SGHKS and CDR2 YYEKEE come from the germline V gene (reference sequence). CDR3 nucleotides: TGTGCCAGCAGCGGGGGACAGGGAAGCAATCAGCCCCAGCATTTT. Translation: CASSGGQGSNQPQHF.

The chain couples TRBV6-5 to TRBJ2-2, with 8 bases matching TRBD1. The J segment lost 5 bases and the V segment lost 5 bases, leaving 4 bases of the junction unmatched. Germline V CDR1 and CDR2: MNHEY, SVGAGI. The CDR3 runs to 14 residues. The CDR3 protein is CASSRTGRTGELFF. CDR3 in DNA: TGTGCCAGCAGTAGGACAGGGCGAACCGGGGAGCTGTTTTTT.

This clonotype was detected many times. This chain uses TRBV2 with TRBJ2-3, with D possibly matching TRBD2 (5 bases). Germline lookup yields CDR1 SNHLY and CDR2 FYNNEI. V lost 2 bases to trimming and J lost 0 bases, with 21 bases between them. There are 19 residues in the CDR3. CDR3 residues: CASSERAGISTPSTDTQYF. As DNA, the CDR3 is TGTGCCAGCAGTGAACGGGCCGGGATCTCAACCCCTAGCACAGATACGCAGTATTTT. Drawing the rest from reference TRBV2 and TRBJ2-3, the complete variable domain is EPEVTQTPSHQVTQMGQEVILRCVPISNHLYFYWYRQILGQKVEFLVSFYNNEISEKSEIFDDQFSVERPDGSNFTLKIRSTKLEDSAMYFCASSERAGISTPSTDTQYFGPGTRLTVL.

This clonotype has just a few counts. This sequence joins TRBV12-3 or TRBV12-4 and TRBJ2-3; 7 positions match TRBD1. The V segment lost 8 bases and the J segment 3 bases; nucleotides outside the gene matches: 11. The CDR3 totals 15 residues. CDR3 region: CASSLRGQRTDTQYF. DNA for the CDR3: TGTGCCAGCTCCCTAAGGGGGCAGAGGACAGATACGCAGTATTTT.

This clonotype was counted a few times. The CDR3 loop is CASSPRGLYNEQFF. For the CDR3, the DNA is TGTGCCAGCAGCCCCAGGGGCCTTTACAATGAGCAGTTCTTC. V usage is TRBV14 and J usage is TRBJ2-1; a weak D match, TRBD1 (6 bases). The length of the CDR3 is 14 residues. Germline CDR1 is SGHDN and CDR2 is FVKESK. Trimming pared 4 bases from V and 4 bases from J, leaving 11 bases between.

V usage is TRBV4-1 and J usage is TRBJ2-3; D uncertain. In germline, CDR1 is MGHRA, CDR2 YSYEKL. This CDR3 is built from 15 residues. V was clipped by 0 bases and J by 2 bases, with 9 bases between them. The chain's CDR3 is CASSQDGFYTDTQYF. DNA for the CDR3: TGCGCCAGCAGCCAAGACGGATTTTACACAGATACGCAGTATTTT.

This clonotype was picked up a small number of times. The V and J genes are TRBV9 and TRBJ2-3; no reliable D call. The V gene's germline CDR1 is SGDLS and CDR2 YYNGEE. This CDR3 has 16 amino acids. The ends were cut back, 0 bases at V and 2 bases at J, with 13 bases in the middle. CDR3 DNA sequence: TGTGCCAGCAGCGTAGGGGCGGCAGAACCCACAGATACGCAGTATTTT. It codes for CASSVGAAEPTDTQYF.

This clonotype was observed a handful of times. The rearrangement links TRBV4-1 to TRBJ1-3; no firm D call. Per germline, CDR1 MGHRA and CDR2 YSYEKL. This CDR3 comprises 17 residues. Trimming took 4 bases from V and 0 from J, leaving 16 bases between them. The chain's CDR3 is CASSRGVARNSGNTIYF. The DNA for the CDR3 is TGCGCCAGCAGCCGTGGGGTGGCGCGAAACTCTGGAAACACCATATATTTT.

The table lists this clonotype with many counts. This chain joins TRBV2 and TRBJ2-2; TRBD1 or TRBD2 may be the D gene (6 bases each). With 11 bases removed from V and 1 base from J, the gap between germline ends came to 14 bases. The CDR3 runs 14 residues. Germline values: CDR1 SNHLY, CDR2 FYNNEI. The CDR3 sequence: CAGNGGGNTGELFF. The CDR3 DNA sequence: TGTGCCGGGAATGGAGGGGGGAACACCGGGGAGCTGTTTTTT.

This clonotype has a handful of counts. This CDR3 reads CASISWGRENTEAFF. CDR3 DNA: TGTGCCAGCATATCCTGGGGGCGAGAGAACACTGAAGCTTTCTTT. V usage is TRBV12-3 or TRBV12-4 and J usage is TRBJ1-1; tentative D call: TRBD1 (6 bases). There are 15 residues in the CDR3. V lost 7 bases, J lost 1 base, and 16 bases lay in between.

V is TRBV4-1 and J is TRBJ2-7, with D hard to call. The germline CDR1 and CDR2 sequences are MGHRA and YSYEKL. CDR3 length: 13 residues. V dropped 0 bases and J dropped 6 bases, with 9 bases sitting between them. The DNA for the CDR3 is TGCGCCAGCAGCCAAGATCCGGGTCCCGAGCAGTACGTC. Amino acid sequence: CASSQDPGPEQYV.

Ten or more counts support this clonotype. The chain couples TRBV7-2 to TRBJ1-4, with D possibly TRBD1 on 6 matching bases. This CDR3 is 15 amino acids long. Germline lookup yields CDR1 SGHTA and CDR2 FQGNSA. V was cut by 2 bases and J by 0 bases, with 7 bases left in between. The chain's CDR3 is CASSLTGSTNEKLFF. The CDR3 bases are TGTGCCAGCAGCTTAACAGGGTCAACTAATGAAAAACTGTTTTTT. Variable domain in full (rest from reference TRBV7-2 and TRBJ1-4): GAGVSQSPSNKVTEKGKDVELRCDPISGHTALYWYRQSLGQGLEFLIYFQGNSAPDKSGLPSDRFSAERTGGSVSTLTIQRTQQEDSAVYLCASSLTGSTNEKLFFGSGTQLSVL.

This clonotype was seen a few times. The rearrangement joins TRBV19 to TRBJ2-3; 8 bases line up with TRBD2. Unmatched junction bases numbered 8, after V lost 5 bases and J lost 4 bases. The CDR3 consists of 15 residues. The germline CDR1 and CDR2 sequences are LNHDA and SQIVND (reference sequence). CDR3 in amino acids: CASSPLPGGSDTQYF. The CDR3 DNA is TGTGCCAGTAGTCCCCTGCCGGGGGGGTCAGATACGCAGTATTTT.

Only a few counts were recorded for this clonotype. The CDR3 region is CASSTHRGRQGYQPQHF. Here the CDR3 DNA reads TGTGCCAGTAGTACCCACCGGGGTAGACAGGGATATCAGCCCCAGCATTTT. The rearrangement uses TRBV19 and TRBJ1-5; 7 bases align to TRBD1. The CDR3 contains 17 residues. With V trimmed by 4 bases and J by 5 bases, 14 bases remained unmatched. Germline V gives CDR1 LNHDA, CDR2 SQIVND (reference sequence).

This clonotype was counted a few times. The chain links TRBV27 to TRBJ1-1; 7 bases agree with TRBD1. V was pared by 1 base and J by 6 bases, with 5 bases of the junction left unmatched. The CDR3 totals 14 residues. Germline-derived CDR1 and CDR2 are MNHEY and SMNVEV (reference sequence). CDR3 residues: CASSLFQGVSEAFF. CDR3 nucleotides: TGTGCCAGCAGTTTATTTCAGGGGGTCTCTGAAGCTTTCTTT.

This clonotype appeared many times. The chain links TRBV7-3 to TRBJ2-3; D possibly corresponds to TRBD1 (5 bases). V gave up 2 bases and J gave up 8 bases, with 20 bases separating them. Germline V gene lookup returns CDR1 SGHTA and CDR2 FQGTGA. The CDR3 runs to 16 residues. The CDR3 DNA is TGTGCCAGCAGCTTAGTCGGTGGACCGGATCAGGGTACGCAGTATTTT. Protein: CASSLVGGPDQGTQYF.

The chain has TRBV5-1 and TRBJ2-3; D possibly corresponds to TRBD2 (5 bases). There are 14 residues in the CDR3. V lost 6 bases and J 0 bases, leaving 11 bases between the germline ends. Per germline, CDR1 SGHRS and CDR2 YFSETQ. The CDR3 region is CASKIPGSTDTQYF. Here the CDR3 DNA reads TGCGCCAGCAAAATCCCGGGGAGCACAGATACGCAGTATTTT.

This clonotype has a count of ten or more. The chain recombines TRBV10-3 with TRBJ2-7; 10 bases are a match to TRBD1. The germline gives CDR1 ENHRY, CDR2 SYGVKD. This CDR3 has 15 amino acids. After removal of 3 bases from V and 4 bases from J, the junction contained 6 bases not matched to a gene. CDR3 region: CAISEGTGDSYEQYV. Written as DNA, the CDR3 is TGTGCCATCAGTGAAGGGACAGGGGACTCGTACGAGCAGTACGTC.

The V and J genes are TRBV7-6 and TRBJ2-1; D gene ambiguous. The CDR3 runs 12 residues. Trimming removed 1 base at V and 7 bases at J, with 5 bases between. The germline V gene has CDR1 SGHVS and CDR2 FNYEAQ. This CDR3 reads CASSLDANEQFF. The CDR3 DNA sequence: TGTGCCAGCAGCTTAGACGCTAATGAGCAGTTCTTC.

The gene calls are TRBV4-1 and TRBJ2-1, with D possibly being TRBD2 (7 bases). Germline V gives CDR1 MGHRA, CDR2 YSYEKL. V was clipped by 1 base and J by 10 bases, with 17 bases between them. The CDR3 sequence is 15 residues long. CDR3 in DNA: TGCGCCAGCAGCCAAGCCCCGGGGGGCATCGGAGAGCAGTTCTTC. It yields the protein CASSQAPGGIGEQFF.

This clonotype was seen at least ten times. J is TRBJ1-6 and V is TRBV12-3 or TRBV12-4; D unclear. The CDR3 is 14 residues long. V dropped 6 bases and J dropped 9 bases, with 15 bases sitting between them. The CDR3 region has the DNA TGTGCCAGCAGCTATGACCCATTGGGTTCACCCCTCCACTTT. Its protein is CASSYDPLGSPLHF.

The sample holds many counts of this clonotype. The chain uses TRBV9 and TRBJ1-2; 8 nucleotides align to TRBD1. V gave up 4 bases and J gave up 2 bases; unmatched junction bases: 10. The germline gives CDR1 SGDLS, CDR2 YYNGEE. The CDR3 loop spans 16 amino acids. The CDR3 sequence is CASSPWTGTMNYGYTF. The CDR3 nucleotides are TGTGCCAGCAGCCCATGGACAGGGACGATGAACTATGGCTACACCTTC.

This sequence joins TRBV19 and TRBJ1-1; no reliable D call. Per the germline V gene, CDR1 is LNHDA and CDR2 is SQIVND (reference sequence). V lost 6 bases and J 3 bases, leaving 11 bases between the germline ends. This CDR3 has 13 residues. This chain's CDR3 is CASSLDRYTEAFF. The CDR3 DNA sequence: TGTGCCAGTAGCTTGGACCGATACACTGAAGCTTTCTTT. Filled out from reference TRBV19 and TRBJ1-1, the complete variable domain reads DGGITQSPKYLFRKEGQNVTLSCEQNLNHDAMYWYRQDPGQGLRLIYYSQIVNDFQKGDIAEGYSVSREKKESFPLTVTSAQKNPTAFYLCASSLDRYTEAFFGQGTRLTVV.

The table lists this clonotype with many counts. The chain joins TRBV7-2 to TRBJ1-2; D perhaps matches TRBD1 (5 bases). V lost 1 base to trimming and J lost 3 bases, with 9 bases between them. Germline loops: CDR1 SGHTA, CDR2 FQGNSA. CDR3 length: 14 residues. CDR3: CASSLGQRDYGYTF. CDR3 coding DNA: TGTGCCAGCAGCTTAGGACAGCGAGACTATGGCTACACCTTC.